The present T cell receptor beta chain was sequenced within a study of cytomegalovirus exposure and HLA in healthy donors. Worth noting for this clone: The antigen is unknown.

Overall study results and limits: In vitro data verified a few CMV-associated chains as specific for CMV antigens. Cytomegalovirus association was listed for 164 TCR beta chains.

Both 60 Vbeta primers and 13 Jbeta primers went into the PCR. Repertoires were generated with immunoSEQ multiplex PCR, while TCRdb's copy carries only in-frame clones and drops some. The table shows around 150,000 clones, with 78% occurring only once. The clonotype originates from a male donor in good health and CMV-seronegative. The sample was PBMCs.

CDR3 region: CASSGKSGGGPTDTQYF. The CDR3 DNA reads TGTGCCAGCAGCGGGAAAAGCGGGGGGGGTCCCACAGATACGCAGTATTTT. This chain connects TRBV9 to TRBJ2-3; 10 bases fit TRBD2. V lost 3 bases, J lost 2 bases, and 9 bases stayed unmatched. The CDR3 has 17 residues. CDR1 SGDLS and CDR2 YYNGEE come from the germline V gene.